This TCR beta chain was sequenced during a study of T-cell reconstitution after alpha-beta-depleted transplantation in children. This clonotype was counted a few times. CDR1 is SEHNR and CDR2 is FQNEAQ in the germline V gene (reference sequence). J gave up 9 bases and V 5 bases, and 10 bases lay outside the gene matches. This CDR3 has 16 amino acids. Researchers prepared the TCRbeta library using unique molecular identifiers, the study reports. TCRdb re-derived calls from the PCR reads in MiXCR, one entry per CDR3 protein. Here the sample spans fewer than 450,000 distinct CDR3 sequences, about 16% being singletons.

The J gene is TRBJ2-1, the V gene TRBV7-9, with TRBD2 matching over 13 bases. The clonotype comes from a male patient under 10 years old who had a stem cell transplant for acute lymphoblastic leukemia, so the T cells may come from the graft donor. The material was PBMCs, mostly from graft donor cells, obtained 360 days after TCRalphabeta/CD19-depleted stem cell transplant. DNA of the CDR3: TGTGCCAGCAGCCCGCCCCTACTAGCGGGAGGGCGTGAGCAGTTCTTC. It translates to CASSPPLLAGGREQFF.